This TCR beta chain was observed in a study of blood T cell repertoires in COVID-19. The V end lost 4 bases, the J end lost 8 bases, and 15 bases lay between the germline ends. CDR1 and CDR2 (germline): SGHNT, YYREEE (reference sequence). The CDR3 contains 14 residues. The repertoire was sequenced with immunoSEQ multiplex PCR; TCRdb's copy has only in-frame clones and lacks some. The table has roughly 150,000 clones, approximately 88% seen once; the top ten hold roughly 2.8%. This TCR was sampled from a man between 60 and 75 years old with acute or convalescent COVID-19. The chain links TRBV5-4 to TRBJ1-4; no reliable D call. Sequenced material: peripheral blood. The DNA for the CDR3 is TGTGCCAGCAGCCGGAGCATGGGAGGCGAAAAACTGTTTTTT. This translates into CASSRSMGGEKLFF. The full variable domain, completed using reference TRBV5-4 and TRBJ1-4, is ETGVTQSPTHLIKTRGQQVTLRCSSQSGHNTVSWYQQALGQGPQFIFQYYREEENGRGNFPPRFSGLQFPNYSSELNVNALELDDSALYLCASSRSMGGEKLFFGSGTQLSVL.